The sequence of this T cell receptor (beta chain) was determined in a study of spatial heterogeneity in lung cancer. Study details: The study consistently detected more beta-chain than alpha-chain sequences.

Whole-study findings and limits: Blood showed ubiquitous tumor TCRs more often at resection than at routine follow-up.

Trimming shortened V by 1 base and J by 10 bases, and 7 bases separated the two germline ends. This CDR3 spans 12 amino acids. Germline V lookup: CDR1 KGHDR, CDR2 SFDVKD. The time point was: blood at routine non-recurrence follow-up after resection. Material for sequencing was whole RNA from tumor, nontumor lung or frozen PBMC, left unsorted. This clonotype was seen many times. The antigen remains unidentified. The presence of a unique molecular identifier marked each TCR cDNA molecule. One entry per CDR3 protein results from TCRdb running MiXCR on the 5' RACE reads. The repertoire holds roughly 120,000 distinct CDR3 sequences, with 12% as singletons.

The sequenced sample was PBMCs, obtained at follow-up. The chain carries TRBV24-1 and TRBJ2-1; D possibly corresponds to TRBD1 (6 bases). This clonotype was obtained from a male donor with early-stage non-small cell lung cancer. In DNA, the CDR3 is TGTGCCACCAGTGATTTTCAGGGGGAGCAGTTCTTC. It specifies CATSDFQGEQFF.